The TCR beta chain under discussion was sequenced for a study of cytomegalovirus exposure and HLA in healthy donors. Study in general: A prior study identified roughly 110 million unique TCR beta sequences from some 180 million T cells.

This CDR3 region has 11 residues. The germline V gene has CDR1 MNHNS and CDR2 SASEGT. In regard to this clone: Antigen specificity is unknown. The junction shows a germline mismatch at one end, possibly a read error.

Study outcomes and limitations: Likely technical artifact: a cluster of highly shared sequence variants. Some V segments, including TRBV6-2 and TRBV6-3, were excluded as indistinguishable.

Primers: 60 Vbeta forward and 13 Jbeta reverse. The protocol was immunoSEQ multiplex PCR, while the TCRdb copy is restricted to in-frame clones and leaves out a portion. This table has fewer than 150,000 clones, around three quarters appearing once. The clonotype comes from a woman aged 35 to 49 in good health and CMV-seropositive. The sample taken for sequencing was PBMCs. This chain uses TRBV6-1 with TRBJ1-2, with 9 bases aligning to TRBD1. The CDR3, as DNA: TGCCCCGGACAGGGGAACTATGGCTACACCTTC. This codes for CPGQGNYGYTF.